This paragraph reports one T cell receptor (beta chain). This clonotype has just a few counts. It has no known antigen specificity. No base qualities exist here, and no much larger clone lies one base off it. Including cysteine and phenylalanine, the CDR3 has 15 amino acids. Kept here is only the CDR3 DNA, which spans 45 bases and is read in frame from base 1. CDR1 and CDR2, per the germline V gene, are SNHLY and FYNNEI. Clipping removes 5 bases from V and 3 bases from J, with 9 as the unmatched junction base count. Libraries were constructed by 5' RACE. The data were produced on an Illumina HiSeq 2000. Template switching added a universal primer binding site, and the final cDNA carried a unique molecular identifier that allowed TCR cDNA molecules to be counted accurately. Specific primers in the conserved constant-segment region were used to synthesize first-strand cDNA for TCR alpha and beta chains. To control for contamination, each cDNA library was double barcoded with a SMART-Mk sample barcode plus Illumina barcodes. TruSeq adapter sequences, together with Illumina sample barcodes, were added in two successive PCR steps. Sequencing of the TCR alpha and beta cDNA libraries was done on the Illumina HiSeq platform using custom primers. In the authors' own workflow: Raw reads were processed with MiGEC to extract unique molecular identifiers, and MiXCR was used to determine CDR3 positions. For each individual, recombination models were inferred using an EM algorithm with the repgenHMM and IGoR tools. The analysis of shared clonotypes was done with the tcR package in R, with sharing normalized by the product of cloneset sizes. To study raw recombination without the effects of thymic and clonal selection, out-of-frame nonproductive sequences were analyzed. TCRdb ran its own pipeline on the public reads, namely fastp trimming at Q25 and MiXCR clone calling, and kept in-frame beta chains. A single entry per CDR3 protein holds the most common genes and DNA from its merged rows. These V and J calls rely on TCRdb rather than the paper's analysis. The sample table holds more than 1.5 million distinct CDR3 sequences, of which about 32% were seen once. The top ten constitute 0.25% to 0.3% of the sample.

These data come from a study of identical twins (dated by TCRdb to 2016 to 2017). Concerning the study at large: To test whether fetal clonotypes persist, this study deep-sequenced TCR alpha and beta repertoires from monozygotic twins, from unrelated adults of various ages, and from cord blood. To rule out contamination, the twin experiments were replicated at different times with different library preparation protocols. Study-level results and caveats: Excess twin sharing in beta out-of-frame sequences was weaker because fewer shared sequences lowered the signal-to-noise ratio. Out-of-frame TCR alpha sequences shared between twins showed an excess of low generation-probability sequences compared with coincidental sharing between unrelated individuals. Because the same donors could not be followed over many years, the conclusions relied on cross-sectional statistical analysis. Fewer insertions were carried by abundant cord blood beta clonotypes; a weaker similar trend was observed in young adult naive repertoires, while no such trend was observed in memory repertoires. Zero-insertion analyses could be partly confounded by invariant T cells such as MAIT and iNKT, though diverse VJ usage argued against such confounding for most clonotypes. In monozygotic twins, recombination models systematically underestimated out-of-frame TCR alpha sharing, but the models matched the sharing seen between unrelated individuals.

Every donor in the study was a healthy Caucasian. The sequence was obtained from a newborn girl in good health. The sample comprised cord blood. The chain is made from TRBV2 and TRBJ2-7, and 8 bases in between align with TRBD1. The DNA sequence reads TGTGCCAGCAGTCCCATTAGACAGGGGATCTACGAGCAGTACTTC. It encodes CASSPIRQGIYEQYF. The CDR3, completed at both ends by the reference TRBV2 and TRBJ2-7 genes, gives the full variable domain EPEVTQTPSHQVTQMGQEVILRCVPISNHLYFYWYRQILGQKVEFLVSFYNNEISEKSEIFDDQFSVERPDGSNFTLKIRSTKLEDSAMYFCASSPIRQGIYEQYFGPGTRLTVT.